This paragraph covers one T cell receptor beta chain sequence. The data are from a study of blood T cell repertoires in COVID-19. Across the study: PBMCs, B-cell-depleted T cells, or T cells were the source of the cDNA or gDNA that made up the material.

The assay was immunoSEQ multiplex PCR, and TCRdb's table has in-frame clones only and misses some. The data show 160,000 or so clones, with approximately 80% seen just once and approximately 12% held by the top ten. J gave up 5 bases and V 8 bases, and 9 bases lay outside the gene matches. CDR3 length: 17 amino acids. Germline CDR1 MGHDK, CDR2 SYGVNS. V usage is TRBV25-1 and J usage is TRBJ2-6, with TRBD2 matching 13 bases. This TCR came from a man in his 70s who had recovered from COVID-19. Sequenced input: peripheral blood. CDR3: CASPWTSGGLRANVLTF. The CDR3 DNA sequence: TGTGCCAGCCCGTGGACTAGCGGGGGTCTCAGGGCCAACGTCCTGACTTTC.